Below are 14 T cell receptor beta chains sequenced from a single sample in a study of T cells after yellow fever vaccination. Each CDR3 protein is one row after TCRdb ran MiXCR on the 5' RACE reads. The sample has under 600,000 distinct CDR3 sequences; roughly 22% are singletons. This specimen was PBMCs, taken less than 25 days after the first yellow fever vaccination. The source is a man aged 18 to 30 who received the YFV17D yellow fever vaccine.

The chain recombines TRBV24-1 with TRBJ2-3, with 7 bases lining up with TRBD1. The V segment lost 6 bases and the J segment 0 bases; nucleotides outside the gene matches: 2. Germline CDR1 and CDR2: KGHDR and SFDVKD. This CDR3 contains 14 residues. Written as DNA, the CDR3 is TGTGCCACCAGTCGCAGGGGGAGCACAGATACGCAGTATTTT. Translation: CATSRRGSTDTQYF.

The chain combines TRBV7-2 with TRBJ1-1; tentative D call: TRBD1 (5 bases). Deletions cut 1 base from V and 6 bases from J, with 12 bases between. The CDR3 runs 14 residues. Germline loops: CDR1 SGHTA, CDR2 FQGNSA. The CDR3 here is CASSLVGGKAEAFF. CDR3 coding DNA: TGTGCCAGCAGCTTAGTTGGGGGGAAGGCTGAAGCTTTCTTT.

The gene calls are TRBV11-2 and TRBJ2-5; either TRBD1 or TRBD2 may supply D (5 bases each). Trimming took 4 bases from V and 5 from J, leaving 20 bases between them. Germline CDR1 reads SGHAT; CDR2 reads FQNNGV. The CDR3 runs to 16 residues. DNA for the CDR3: TGTGCCAGCAGCTCCCGACGGGACCCCTACCGGGAGACCCAGTACTTC. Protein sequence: CASSSRRDPYRETQYF.

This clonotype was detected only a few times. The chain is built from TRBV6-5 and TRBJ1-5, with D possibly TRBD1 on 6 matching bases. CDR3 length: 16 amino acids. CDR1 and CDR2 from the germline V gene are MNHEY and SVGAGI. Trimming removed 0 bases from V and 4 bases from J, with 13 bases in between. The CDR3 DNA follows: TGTGCCAGCAGTTACTCGGGGGGCATGGGAAATCAGCCCCAGCATTTT. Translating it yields CASSYSGGMGNQPQHF.

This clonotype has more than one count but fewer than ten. CDR3 in amino acids: CASSLGTSSWVEQYF. DNA for the CDR3: TGCGCCAGCAGCTTGGGTACTAGTTCATGGGTGGAGCAGTACTTC. The chain has TRBV5-1 and TRBJ2-7, with D tentatively TRBD2 (5 bases). Trimming left V 0 bases short and J 7 bases short, with 17 bases between. Germline CDR1 is SGHRS and CDR2 is YFSETQ. The CDR3 length is 15 residues.

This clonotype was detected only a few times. The CDR3 DNA is TGTGCCAGCAGCAAACCGGGGGCCGAAGACTACGAGCAGTACGTC. Its protein product is CASSKPGAEDYEQYV. The rearrangement joins TRBV5-4 to TRBJ2-7, with D possibly called TRBD1 or TRBD2 (6 bases each). CDR1 is SGHNT, CDR2 YYREEE, per germline (reference sequence). The CDR3 extends over 15 amino acids. Trimming took off 4 bases at V and 3 bases at J, with 17 bases between the two ends.

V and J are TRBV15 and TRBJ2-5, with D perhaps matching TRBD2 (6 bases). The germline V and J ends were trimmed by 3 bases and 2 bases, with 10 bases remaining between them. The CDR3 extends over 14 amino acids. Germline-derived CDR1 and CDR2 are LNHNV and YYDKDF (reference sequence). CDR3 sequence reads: CATSRGLSQETQYF. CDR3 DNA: TGTGCCACCAGCAGGGGACTGAGTCAAGAGACCCAGTACTTC.

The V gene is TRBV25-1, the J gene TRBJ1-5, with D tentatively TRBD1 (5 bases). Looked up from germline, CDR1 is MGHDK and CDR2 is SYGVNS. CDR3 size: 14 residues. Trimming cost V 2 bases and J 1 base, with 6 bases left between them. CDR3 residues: CASSEKGSNQPQHF. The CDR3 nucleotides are TGTGCCAGCAGTGAAAAGGGGAGCAATCAGCCCCAGCATTTT.

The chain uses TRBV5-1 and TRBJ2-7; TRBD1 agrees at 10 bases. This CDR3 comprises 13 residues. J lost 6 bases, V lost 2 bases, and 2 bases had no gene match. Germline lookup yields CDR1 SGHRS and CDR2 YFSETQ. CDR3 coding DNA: TGCGCCAGCAGCTTTTGGACAGGGGGCGAGCAGTACTTC. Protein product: CASSFWTGGEQYF. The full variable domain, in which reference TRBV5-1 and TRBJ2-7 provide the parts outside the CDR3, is KAGVTQTPRYLIKTRGQQVTLSCSPISGHRSVSWYQQTPGQGLQFLFEYFSETQRNKGNFPGRFSGRQFSNSRSEMNVSTLELGDSALYLCASSFWTGGEQYFGPGTRLTVT.

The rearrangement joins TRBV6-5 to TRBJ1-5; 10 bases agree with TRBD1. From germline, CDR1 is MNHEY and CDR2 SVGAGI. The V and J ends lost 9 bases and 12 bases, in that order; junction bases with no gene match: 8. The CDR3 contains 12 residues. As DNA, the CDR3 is TGTGCCAGTCGGGACAGGGGCCACCGCCAGCATTTT. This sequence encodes CASRDRGHRQHF.

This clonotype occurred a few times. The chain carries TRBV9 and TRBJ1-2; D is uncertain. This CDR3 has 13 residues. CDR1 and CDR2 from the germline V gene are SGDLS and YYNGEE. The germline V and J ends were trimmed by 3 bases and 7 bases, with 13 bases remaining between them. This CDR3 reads CASSEGSYGGYTF. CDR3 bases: TGTGCCAGCAGCGAGGGTAGTTATGGTGGCTACACCTTC. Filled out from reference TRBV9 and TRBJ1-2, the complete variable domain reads DSGVTQTPKHLITATGQRVTLRCSPRSGDLSVYWYQQSLDQGLQFLIQYYNGEERAKGNILERFSAQQFPDLHSELNLSSLELGDSALYFCASSEGSYGGYTFGSGTRLTVV.

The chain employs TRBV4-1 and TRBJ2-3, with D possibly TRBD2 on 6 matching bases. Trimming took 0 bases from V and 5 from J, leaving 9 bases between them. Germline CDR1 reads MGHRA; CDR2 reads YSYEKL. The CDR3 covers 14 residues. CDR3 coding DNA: TGCGCCAGCAGCCAAGAGGTGGGGGGAGATACGCAGTATTTT. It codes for CASSQEVGGDTQYF.

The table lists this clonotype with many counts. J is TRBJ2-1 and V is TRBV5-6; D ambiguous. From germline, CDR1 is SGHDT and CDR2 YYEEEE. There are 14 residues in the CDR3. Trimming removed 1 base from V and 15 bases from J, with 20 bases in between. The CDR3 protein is CASSLRDYALRAFF. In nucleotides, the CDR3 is TGTGCCAGCAGCTTGAGGGATTATGCCCTAAGAGCGTTCTTC.

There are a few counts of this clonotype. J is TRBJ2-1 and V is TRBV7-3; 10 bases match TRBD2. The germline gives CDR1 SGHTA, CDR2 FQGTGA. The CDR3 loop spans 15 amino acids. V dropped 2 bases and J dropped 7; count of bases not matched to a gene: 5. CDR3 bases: TGTGCCAGCAGCTTACAAAGCGGGGGGGAAAATGAGCAGTTCTTC. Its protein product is CASSLQSGGENEQFF. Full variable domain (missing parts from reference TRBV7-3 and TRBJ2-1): GAGVSQTPSNKVTEKGKYVELRCDPISGHTALYWYRQSLGQGPEFLIYFQGTGAADDSGLPNDRFFAVRPEGSVSTLKIQRTERGDSAVYLCASSLQSGGENEQFFGPGTRLTVL.